A single T cell receptor beta chain is shown here with its context. Its specificity is not known. Stated treatment: some 20 received Ad26.COV2.S at low or high dose, single or two shots; roughly 5 received placebo; per-sample allocation not given. It was on day 63 after the first vaccine or placebo injection that samples were taken. This sample is part of a study of Ad26.COV2.S vaccination and SARS-CoV-2 variants. The wider study: The study gave Ad26.COV2.S intramuscularly, once or twice 56 days apart.

General study points: The TCR-based breadth and depth measures might underestimate overall T cell responses. Substantial breadth was reportedly displayed by spike-specific CD8+ and CD4+ T cell responses after vaccination. The study found similar non-spike TCR breadth in vaccine and placebo recipients.

The assay was immunoSEQ multiplex PCR, and TCRdb's table has in-frame clones only and misses some. The sample lists about 420,000 clones, around 87% occurring once. V was cut by 6 bases and J by 0 bases, with 10 bases left in between. Germline-derived CDR1 and CDR2 are MNHEY and SVGEGT. The CDR3 has 14 amino acids. Sequenced here: peripheral blood, sampled in a trial of Ad26.COV2.S vaccine versus placebo. The TCR comes from a person between 18 and 65 years old who received the Ad26.COV2.S COVID-19 vaccine or a placebo. The genes are TRBV6-2 or TRBV6-3 and TRBJ2-3; D might be TRBD2 (6 bases). The chain's CDR3 is CASRPGTSTDTQYF. In DNA form, the CDR3 reads TGTGCCAGCAGGCCTGGGACTAGCACAGATACGCAGTATTTT.